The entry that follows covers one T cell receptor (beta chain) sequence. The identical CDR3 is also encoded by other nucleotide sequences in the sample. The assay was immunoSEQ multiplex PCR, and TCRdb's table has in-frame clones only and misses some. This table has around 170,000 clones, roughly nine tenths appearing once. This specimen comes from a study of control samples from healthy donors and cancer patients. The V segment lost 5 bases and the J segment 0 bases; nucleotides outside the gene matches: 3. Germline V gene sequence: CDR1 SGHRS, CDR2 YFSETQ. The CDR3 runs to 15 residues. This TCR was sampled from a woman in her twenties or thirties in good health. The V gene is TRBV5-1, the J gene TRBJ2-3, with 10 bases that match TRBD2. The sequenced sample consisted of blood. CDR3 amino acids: CASRKTSGSTDTQYF. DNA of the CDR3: TGCGCCAGCAGGAAGACTAGCGGGAGCACAGATACGCAGTATTTT.